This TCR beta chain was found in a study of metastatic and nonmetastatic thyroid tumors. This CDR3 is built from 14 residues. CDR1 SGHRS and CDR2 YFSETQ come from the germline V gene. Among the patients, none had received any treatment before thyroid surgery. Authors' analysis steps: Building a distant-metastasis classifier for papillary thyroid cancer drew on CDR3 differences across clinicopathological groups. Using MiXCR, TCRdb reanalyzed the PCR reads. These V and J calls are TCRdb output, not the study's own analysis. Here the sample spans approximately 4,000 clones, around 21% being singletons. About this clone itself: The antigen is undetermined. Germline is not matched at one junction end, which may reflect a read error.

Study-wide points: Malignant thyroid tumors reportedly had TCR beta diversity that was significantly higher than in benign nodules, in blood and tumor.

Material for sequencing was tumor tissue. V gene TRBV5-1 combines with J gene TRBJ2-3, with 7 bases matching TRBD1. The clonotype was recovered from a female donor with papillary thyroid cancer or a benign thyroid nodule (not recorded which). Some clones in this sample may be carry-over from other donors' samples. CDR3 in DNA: TGCGCCAGCACATCGGGACAGTTCACAGATACGCATCATTTT. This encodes CASTSGQFTDTHHF.